One and the same sample provided the 13 T cell receptor beta chains below, sequenced in a study of shared clonotypes between healthy human individuals (dated by TCRdb to about 2020). Receptor libraries were prepared by the immunoSEQ multiplex PCR assay. This immuneACCESS table, as held by TCRdb, lists in-frame sequences with V and J called but not all clones. Of the missing ones, under half trace to an unresolved V gene in checked studies; the others have no known cause. The sample table lists more than 900,000 clones, about four fifths of them with a count of one. The ten largest clones add up to 0.5% to 0.65% of the sample. Material for sequencing was memory CD4+ T cells from PBMCs. The sample's cell subset or site label is to be understood as: CD45RA-negative fraction. These TCRs come from a man aged 18 to 29 in good health. Some clones in this sample may be carry-over from other donors' samples.

Written as DNA, the CDR3 is TGTGCCAGCAGGGGAGCCTTATACACCGGGGAGCTGTTTTTT. Translation gives CASRGALYTGELFF. The chain joins TRBV2 to TRBJ2-2; perhaps TRBD2 as D (5 bases). Per germline, CDR1 SNHLY and CDR2 FYNNEI. Trimming stripped 6 bases from V and 3 bases from J, with 11 bases between. CDR3 size: 14 residues. The variable domain in full, with the rest retrieved from reference TRBV2 and TRBJ2-2, is EPEVTQTPSHQVTQMGQEVILRCVPISNHLYFYWYRQILGQKVEFLVSFYNNEISEKSEIFDDQFSVERPDGSNFTLKIRSTKLEDSAMYFCASRGALYTGELFFGEGSRLTVL.

As for this clone: This likely traces to a read error, being one base from a far larger clone. Other nucleotide sequences in the sample specify the same CDR3. This rearrangement joins TRBV29-1 to TRBJ1-1, with 10 positions matching TRBD1. The germline CDR1 and CDR2 sequences are SQVTM and ANQGSEA. This CDR3 contains 12 residues. CDR3 nucleotide sequence: TGCAGCGTCATGACAGGGGGCACTGAAGCTTTCTTC. It codes for CSVMTGGTEAFF.

CDR3 residues: CASSPTGGRYEQFF. CDR3 sequence (DNA): TGCGCCAGCAGCCCGACAGGGGGTAGGTATGAGCAGTTCTTC. The gene calls are TRBV5-1 and TRBJ2-1, with TRBD1 matching over 9 bases. Trimming at V came to 4 bases and at J to 8 bases, leaving 7 bases not matched to a gene. This CDR3 has 14 amino acids. The germline CDR1 and CDR2 sequences are SGHRS and YFSETQ. The whole variable domain, filled in from reference TRBV5-1 and TRBJ2-1, reads KAGVTQTPRYLIKTRGQQVTLSCSPISGHRSVSWYQQTPGQGLQFLFEYFSETQRNKGNFPGRFSGRQFSNSRSEMNVSTLELGDSALYLCASSPTGGRYEQFFGPGTRLTVL.

CDR3 coding DNA: TGTGCCAGTGGAGTGGAGAGGTACACTGAAGCTTTCTTT. This encodes CASGVERYTEAFF. V is TRBV19 and J is TRBJ1-1, with D hard to call. The CDR3 loop spans 13 amino acids. In germline, CDR1 is LNHDA, CDR2 SQIVND (reference sequence). V shed 8 bases and J shed 3 bases, with 13 bases lying between them.

This clone was seen more than once but under ten times. This chain uses TRBV2 with TRBJ1-1; TRBD1 is a possible D gene (5 bases). Between the trimmed V and J ends, which lost 6 bases and 4 bases, there was a span of 15 bases. The CDR3 sequence is 14 residues long. Germline CDR1 reads SNHLY; CDR2 reads FYNNEI. The CDR3 DNA reads TGTGCCAGCAGCACAGGATTTTCGACCACTGAAGCTTTCTTT. Translation: CASSTGFSTTEAFF.

V usage is TRBV5-1 and J usage is TRBJ2-1, with 7 bases fitting TRBD2. The ends lost 1 base at V and 3 bases at J; junction bases unmatched: 4. The CDR3 loop spans 15 amino acids. Germline lookup yields CDR1 SGHRS and CDR2 YFSETQ. The CDR3 here is CASSLPGLSYNEQFF. CDR3 bases: TGCGCCAGCAGCTTGCCGGGACTAAGCTACAATGAGCAGTTCTTC.

The chain uses TRBV5-6 and TRBJ2-3; 15 bases match TRBD2. The J segment lost 2 bases and the V segment lost 5 bases, leaving 9 bases of the junction unmatched. CDR3 length: 18 residues. CDR1 is SGHDT and CDR2 is YYEEEE in the germline V gene. CDR3 amino acids: CASSSGLAGGKTTDTQYF. CDR3 coding DNA: TGTGCCAGCAGTTCGGGACTAGCGGGAGGAAAGACCACAGATACGCAGTATTTT.

The chain carries TRBV7-2 and TRBJ1-2; TRBD1 matches 8 bases. Losses at the gene ends were 4 bases for V and 2 bases for J; bases not matched to a gene: 6. The CDR3 spans 15 residues. Looked up from germline, CDR1 is SGHTA and CDR2 is FQGNSA. CDR3 coding DNA: TGTGCCAGCAGCTCTCAGGGGGCACCCAACTATGGCTACACCTTC. Residues: CASSSQGAPNYGYTF.

This chain joins TRBV28 and TRBJ1-2; D is unclear. The CDR3 consists of 12 residues. Germline V lookup: CDR1 MDHEN, CDR2 SYDVKM. Trimming took off 8 bases at V and 5 bases at J, with 12 bases between the two ends. CDR3 in amino acids: CASVDGPYGYTF. The CDR3 bases are TGTGCCAGCGTAGACGGACCGTATGGCTACACCTTC.

As to this clone: A junction boundary mismatches the germline segment, possibly from a read error. Distinct nucleotide sequences in the sample also encode this CDR3. The V gene is TRBV7-8, the J gene TRBJ2-7; 7 bases are shared with TRBD2. Per the germline V gene, CDR1 is SGHVS and CDR2 is FQNEAQ. The CDR3 has 13 residues. DNA for the CDR3: TGTGCCAGCGGAGGACTAGGGTCCTACGAGCAGTACTTT. Translated, it gives CASGGLGSYEQYF.

This clone was detected a few times. The genes are TRBV5-1 and TRBJ1-4; a possible D gene is TRBD1 (6 bases). Trimming took off 1 base at V and 7 bases at J, with 11 bases between the two ends. The germline V gene encodes CDR1 SGHRS and CDR2 YFSETQ. CDR3 length: 14 residues. In DNA form, the CDR3 reads TGCGCCAGCAGCTTGATACAGGGCGGTGAAAAACTGTTTTTT. Its protein product is CASSLIQGGEKLFF.

The chain employs TRBV23-1 and TRBJ2-3; D ambiguous. TRBV23-1 is labeled an ORF, and its function is uncertain. The CDR3 is 17 residues long. The ends were cut back, 5 bases at V and 0 bases at J, with 18 bases in the middle. Written as DNA, the CDR3 is TGCGCCAGCAGTGGTACGGTTGGAGATAGGAGCACAGATACGCAGTATTTT. It translates to CASSGTVGDRSTDTQYF.

In regard to this clone: This same CDR3 is encoded by further DNA sequences in the sample. The rearrangement joins TRBV5-1 to TRBJ2-7; 14 bases agree with TRBD2. Trimming took 4 bases from V and 4 from J; bases not matched to a gene: 4. The CDR3 has 15 residues. CDR1 and CDR2 (germline): SGHRS, YFSETQ. The CDR3 reads CASSLGTSGRYEQYF. In DNA, the CDR3 is TGCGCCAGCAGCCTCGGGACTAGCGGGAGATACGAGCAGTACTTC.